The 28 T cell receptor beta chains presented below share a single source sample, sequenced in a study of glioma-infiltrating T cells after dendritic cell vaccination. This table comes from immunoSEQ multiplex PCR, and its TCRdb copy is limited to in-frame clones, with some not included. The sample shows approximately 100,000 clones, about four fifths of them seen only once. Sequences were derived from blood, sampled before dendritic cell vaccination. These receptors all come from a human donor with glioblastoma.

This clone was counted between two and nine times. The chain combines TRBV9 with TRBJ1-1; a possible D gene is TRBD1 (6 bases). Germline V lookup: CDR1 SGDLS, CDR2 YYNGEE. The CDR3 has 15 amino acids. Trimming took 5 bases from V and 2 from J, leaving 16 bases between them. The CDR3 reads CASSVNPGTNTEAFF. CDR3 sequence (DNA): TGTGCCAGCAGTGTAAATCCGGGGACAAACACTGAAGCTTTCTTT.

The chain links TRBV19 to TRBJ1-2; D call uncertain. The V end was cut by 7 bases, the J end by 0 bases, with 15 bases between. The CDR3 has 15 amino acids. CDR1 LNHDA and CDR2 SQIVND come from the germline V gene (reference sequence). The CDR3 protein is CASNLDPQSNYGYTF. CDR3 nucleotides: TGTGCCAGTAACCTCGATCCCCAGTCTAACTATGGCTACACCTTC. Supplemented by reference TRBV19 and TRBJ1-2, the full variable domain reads DGGITQSPKYLFRKEGQNVTLSCEQNLNHDAMYWYRQDPGQGLRLIYYSQIVNDFQKGDIAEGYSVSREKKESFPLTVTSAQKNPTAFYLCASNLDPQSNYGYTFGSGTRLTVV.

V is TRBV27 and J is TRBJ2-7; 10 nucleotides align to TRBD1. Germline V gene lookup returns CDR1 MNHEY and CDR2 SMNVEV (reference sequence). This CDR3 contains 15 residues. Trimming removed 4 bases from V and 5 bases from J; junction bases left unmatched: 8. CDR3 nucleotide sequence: TGTGCCAGCAGTTCAGAGACAGGGGGCAGGAACGAGCAGTACTTC. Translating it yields CASSSETGGRNEQYF.

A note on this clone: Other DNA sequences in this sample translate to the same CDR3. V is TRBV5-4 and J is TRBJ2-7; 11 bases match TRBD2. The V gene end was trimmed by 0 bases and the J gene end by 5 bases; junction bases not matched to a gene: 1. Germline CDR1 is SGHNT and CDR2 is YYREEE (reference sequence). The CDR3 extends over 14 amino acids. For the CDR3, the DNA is TGTGCCAGCAGCTTGGGTAGCGGGGGGGACGAGCAGTACTTC. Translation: CASSLGSGGDEQYF.

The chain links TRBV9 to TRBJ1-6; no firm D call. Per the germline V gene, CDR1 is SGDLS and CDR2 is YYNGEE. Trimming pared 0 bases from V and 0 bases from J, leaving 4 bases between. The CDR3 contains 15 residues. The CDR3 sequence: CASSVDSSYNSPLHF. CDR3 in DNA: TGTGCCAGCAGCGTAGATAGCTCCTATAATTCACCCCTCCACTTT. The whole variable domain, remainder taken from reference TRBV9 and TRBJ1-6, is DSGVTQTPKHLITATGQRVTLRCSPRSGDLSVYWYQQSLDQGLQFLIQYYNGEERAKGNILERFSAQQFPDLHSELNLSSLELGDSALYFCASSVDSSYNSPLHFGNGTRLTVT.

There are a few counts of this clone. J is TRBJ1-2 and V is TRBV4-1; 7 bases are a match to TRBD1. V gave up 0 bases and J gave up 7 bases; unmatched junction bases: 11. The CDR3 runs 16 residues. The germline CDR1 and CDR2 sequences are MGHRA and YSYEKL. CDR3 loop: CASSQDRGQAKGGYTF. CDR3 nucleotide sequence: TGCGCCAGCAGCCAAGATCGAGGACAGGCAAAGGGTGGCTACACCTTC.

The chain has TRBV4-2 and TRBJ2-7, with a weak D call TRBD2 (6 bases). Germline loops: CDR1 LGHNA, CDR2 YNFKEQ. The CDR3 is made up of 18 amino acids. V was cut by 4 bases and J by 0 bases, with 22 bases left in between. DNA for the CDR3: TGTGCCAGCAGCCTGACATGGGGGGAGGCAGCGAGCTCCTACGAGCAGTACTTC. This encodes CASSLTWGEAASSYEQYF.

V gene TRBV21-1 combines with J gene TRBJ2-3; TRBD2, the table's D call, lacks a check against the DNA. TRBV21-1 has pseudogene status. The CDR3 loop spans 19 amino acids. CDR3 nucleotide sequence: TGTGCCAGCCTAGCCCCAGCCGTAGATAGCGGGGGGAACACAGATACGCAGTATTTT. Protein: CASLAPAVDSGGNTDTQYF.

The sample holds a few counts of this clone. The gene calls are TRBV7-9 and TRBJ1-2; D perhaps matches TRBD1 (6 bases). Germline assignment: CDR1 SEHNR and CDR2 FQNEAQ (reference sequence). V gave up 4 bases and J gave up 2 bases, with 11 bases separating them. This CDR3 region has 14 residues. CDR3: CASSSNRVNYGYTF. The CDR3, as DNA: TGTGCCAGCAGCTCGAACAGGGTAAACTATGGCTACACCTTC.

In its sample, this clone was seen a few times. The chain's CDR3 is CASSQEYEQGKETQYF. CDR3 nucleotides: TGCGCCAGCAGCCAAGAATACGAACAGGGGAAAGAGACCCAGTACTTC. The V and J genes are TRBV4-3 and TRBJ2-5; 7 bases agree with TRBD1. Germline V gives CDR1 LGHNA, CDR2 YSLEER. This CDR3 is built from 16 residues. V gave up 0 bases and J gave up 3 bases; unmatched junction bases: 7.

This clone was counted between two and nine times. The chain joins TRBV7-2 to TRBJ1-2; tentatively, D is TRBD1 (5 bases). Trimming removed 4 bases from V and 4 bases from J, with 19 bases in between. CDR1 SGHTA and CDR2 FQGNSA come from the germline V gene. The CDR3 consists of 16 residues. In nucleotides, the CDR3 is TGTGCCAGCAGCTCCCGCCCCGGAGGGGATGGCTATGGCTACACCTTC. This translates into CASSSRPGGDGYGYTF.

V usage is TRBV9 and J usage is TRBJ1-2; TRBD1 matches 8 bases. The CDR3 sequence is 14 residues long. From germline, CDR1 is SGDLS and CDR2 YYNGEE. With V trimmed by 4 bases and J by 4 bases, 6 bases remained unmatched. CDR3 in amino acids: CASSSPQGAYGYTF. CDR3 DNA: TGTGCCAGCAGCTCCCCCCAGGGGGCCTATGGCTACACCTTC.

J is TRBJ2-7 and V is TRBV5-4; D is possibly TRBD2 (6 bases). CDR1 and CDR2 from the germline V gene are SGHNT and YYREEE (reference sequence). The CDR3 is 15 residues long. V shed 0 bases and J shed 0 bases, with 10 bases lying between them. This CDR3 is CASSLGGVSSYEQYF. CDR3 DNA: TGTGCCAGCAGCTTGGGCGGGGTGAGCTCCTACGAGCAGTACTTC.

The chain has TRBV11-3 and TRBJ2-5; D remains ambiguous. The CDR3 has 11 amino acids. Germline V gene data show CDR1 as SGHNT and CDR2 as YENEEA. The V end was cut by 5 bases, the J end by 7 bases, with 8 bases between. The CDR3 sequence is CASSETRTQYF. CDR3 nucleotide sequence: TGTGCCAGCAGCGAAACAAGGACCCAGTACTTC.

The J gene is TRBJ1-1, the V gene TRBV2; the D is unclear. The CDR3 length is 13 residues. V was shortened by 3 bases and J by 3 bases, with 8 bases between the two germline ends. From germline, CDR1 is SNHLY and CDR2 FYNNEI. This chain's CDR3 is CASSELRDTEAFF. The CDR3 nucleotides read TGTGCCAGCAGTGAGTTGAGGGACACTGAAGCTTTCTTT.

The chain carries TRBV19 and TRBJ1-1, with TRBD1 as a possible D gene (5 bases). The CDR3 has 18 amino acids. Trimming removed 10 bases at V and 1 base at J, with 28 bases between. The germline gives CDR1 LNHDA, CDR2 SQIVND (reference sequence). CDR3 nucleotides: TGTGCCACCCAAAGCTCCCTGGTTGTTGGGGCCGCGAACACTGAAGCTTTCTTT. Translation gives CATQSSLVVGAANTEAFF.

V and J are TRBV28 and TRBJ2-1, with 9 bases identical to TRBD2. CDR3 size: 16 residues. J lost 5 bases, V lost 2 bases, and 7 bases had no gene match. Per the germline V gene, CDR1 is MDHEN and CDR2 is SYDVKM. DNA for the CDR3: TGTGCCAGCAGTTTAGTGGCGGGGGGGTACCACAATGAGCAGTTCTTC. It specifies CASSLVAGGYHNEQFF.

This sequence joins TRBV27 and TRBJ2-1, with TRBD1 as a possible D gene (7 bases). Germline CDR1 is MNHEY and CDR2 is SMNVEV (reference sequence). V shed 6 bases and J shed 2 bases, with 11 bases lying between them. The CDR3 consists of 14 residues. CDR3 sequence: CASSQGGPYNEQFF. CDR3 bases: TGTGCCAGCAGCCAGGGGGGTCCCTACAATGAGCAGTTCTTC.

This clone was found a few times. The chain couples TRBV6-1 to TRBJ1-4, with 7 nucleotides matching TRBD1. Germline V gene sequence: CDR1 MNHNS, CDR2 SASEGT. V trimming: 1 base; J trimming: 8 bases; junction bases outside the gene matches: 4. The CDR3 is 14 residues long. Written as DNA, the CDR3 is TGTGCCAGCAGTGAAGGGGACAGCCGCGAAAAACTGTTTTTT. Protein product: CASSEGDSREKLFF.

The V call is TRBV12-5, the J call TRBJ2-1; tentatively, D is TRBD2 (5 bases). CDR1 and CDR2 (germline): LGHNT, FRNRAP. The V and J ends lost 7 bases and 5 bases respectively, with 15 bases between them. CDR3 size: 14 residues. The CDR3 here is CASARVDFNNEQFF. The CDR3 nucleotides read TGTGCTAGTGCCCGGGTGGACTTCAACAATGAGCAGTTCTTC.

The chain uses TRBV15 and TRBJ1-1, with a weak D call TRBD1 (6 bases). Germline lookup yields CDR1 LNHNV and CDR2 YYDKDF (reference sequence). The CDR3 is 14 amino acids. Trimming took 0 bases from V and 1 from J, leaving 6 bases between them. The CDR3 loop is CATSRDRGNTEAFF. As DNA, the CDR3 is TGTGCCACCAGCAGAGACAGGGGGAACACTGAAGCTTTCTTT.

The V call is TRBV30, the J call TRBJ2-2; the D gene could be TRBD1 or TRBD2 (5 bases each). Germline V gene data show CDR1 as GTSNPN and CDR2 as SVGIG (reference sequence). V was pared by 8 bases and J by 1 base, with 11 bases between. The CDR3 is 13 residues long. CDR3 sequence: CAGTQENTGELFF. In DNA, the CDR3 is TGTGCCGGGACCCAGGAGAACACCGGGGAGCTGTTTTTT.

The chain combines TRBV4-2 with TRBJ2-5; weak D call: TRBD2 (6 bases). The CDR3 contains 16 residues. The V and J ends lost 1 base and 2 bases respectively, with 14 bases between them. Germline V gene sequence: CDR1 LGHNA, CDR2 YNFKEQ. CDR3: CASSQGQGLDQETQYF. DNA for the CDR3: TGTGCCAGCAGCCAAGGGCAGGGACTTGATCAAGAGACCCAGTACTTC.

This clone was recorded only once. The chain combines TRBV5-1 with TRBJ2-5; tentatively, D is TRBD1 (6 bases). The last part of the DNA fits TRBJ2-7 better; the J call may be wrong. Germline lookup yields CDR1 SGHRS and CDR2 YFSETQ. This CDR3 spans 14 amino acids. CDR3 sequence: CASSFRTGSYEQYF. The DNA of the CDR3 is TGCGCCAGCAGCTTCCGCACAGGGTCCTACGAGCAGTACTTC.

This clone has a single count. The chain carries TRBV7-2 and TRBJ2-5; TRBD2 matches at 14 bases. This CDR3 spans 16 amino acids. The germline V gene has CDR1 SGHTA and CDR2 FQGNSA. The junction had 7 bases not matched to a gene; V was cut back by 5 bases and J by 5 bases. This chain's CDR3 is CASSIGLAGGGETQYF. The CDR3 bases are TGTGCCAGCAGCATCGGACTAGCGGGGGGAGGCGAGACCCAGTACTTC.

CDR3 in DNA: TGCAGCCCCCCTCCCCCAGGGATCCACGAGCAGTACTTC. Translation gives CSPPPPGIHEQYF. The V and J genes are TRBV29-1 and TRBJ2-7, with a tentative D call TRBD1 (5 bases). V was trimmed by 8 bases and J by 5 bases, leaving 19 bases between them. The CDR3 covers 13 residues. CDR1 is SQVTM, CDR2 ANQGSEA, per germline.

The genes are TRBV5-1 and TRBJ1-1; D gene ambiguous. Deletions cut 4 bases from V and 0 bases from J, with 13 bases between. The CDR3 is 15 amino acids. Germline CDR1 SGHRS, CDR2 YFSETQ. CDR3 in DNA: TGCGCCAGCAGCCCCCGCCGAGCTATGAACACTGAAGCTTTCTTT. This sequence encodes CASSPRRAMNTEAFF.

The CDR3 is CASSPRTHFFADTQYF. The CDR3 nucleotides read TGTGCCAGCAGCCCCCGGACACATTTTTTCGCGGATACGCAGTATTTT. The chain employs TRBV5-6 and TRBJ2-3, with D possibly TRBD1 on 5 matching bases. Trimming left V 4 bases short and J 6 bases short, with 21 bases between. CDR1 is SGHDT, CDR2 YYEEEE, per germline. There are 16 residues in the CDR3.